This T cell receptor beta chain derives from a study of Graves' ophthalmopathy and Graves' hyperthyroidism. Study in general: Before any treatment was given, at initial diagnosis, peripheral blood was collected.

Moderately to severely active ophthalmopathy under 3 months, CAS at least 3, NOSPECS at least 4. Exclusion applied to patients with other autoimmune diseases, uncontrolled infections, pregnancy or lactation. Researchers took RNA transcripts and amplified TCR beta CDR3 regions from them. Scientists carried out first-round RT-PCR using HTBI primers and then a second-round multiplex PCR. TCRdb independently ran MiXCR on the multiplex PCR reads; one entry per CDR3 protein. The profile covers about 170,000 distinct CDR3 sequences, with approximately 38% appearing a single time and approximately 6.3% taken by the ten largest. The V and J ends lost 5 bases and 3 bases respectively, with 20 bases between them. This CDR3 region has 17 residues. CDR1 MNHEY and CDR2 SMNVEV come from the germline V gene (reference sequence).

The J gene is TRBJ1-5, the V gene TRBV27, with a weak D call TRBD1 (5 bases). The clonotype was recovered from a middle-aged woman with Graves' ophthalmopathy. The sequenced sample was peripheral blood. The CDR3 spells CASSQSGVDKPNQPQHF. The CDR3 coding sequence is TGTGCCAGCAGTCAATCAGGTGTGGACAAGCCCAATCAGCCCCAGCATTTT.